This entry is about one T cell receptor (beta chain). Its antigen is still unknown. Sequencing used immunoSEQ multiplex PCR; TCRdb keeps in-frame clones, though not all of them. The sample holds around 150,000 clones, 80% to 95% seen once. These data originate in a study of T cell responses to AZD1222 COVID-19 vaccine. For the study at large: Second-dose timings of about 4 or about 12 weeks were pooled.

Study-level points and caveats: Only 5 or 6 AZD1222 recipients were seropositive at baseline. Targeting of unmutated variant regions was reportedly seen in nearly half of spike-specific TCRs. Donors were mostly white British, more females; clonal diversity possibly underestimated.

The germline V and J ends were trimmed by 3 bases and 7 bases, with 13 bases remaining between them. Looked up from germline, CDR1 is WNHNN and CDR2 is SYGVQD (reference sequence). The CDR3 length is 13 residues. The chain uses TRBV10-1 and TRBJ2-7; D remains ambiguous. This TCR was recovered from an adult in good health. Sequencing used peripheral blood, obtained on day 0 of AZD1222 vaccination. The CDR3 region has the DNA TGCGCCAGCAGTGAAAGTGGGGTCGAAGAGCAGTACTTC. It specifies CASSESGVEEQYF.